Presented here are 20 T cell receptor beta chains from one specimen sequenced in a study of shared clonotypes between healthy human individuals. Some clones are missing from TCRdb's copy, which holds only in-frame ones; the method was immunoSEQ multiplex PCR. The data show roughly 520,000 clones, roughly 95% seen once. The sample taken for sequencing was naive CD4+ T cells sorted from blood. Indicated subset: CD45RA+ positively selected. The receptor source for this set is a woman in her twenties or thirties in good health.

This chain links TRBV5-4 with TRBJ1-2; 7 bases line up with TRBD1. The germline V gene encodes CDR1 SGHNT and CDR2 YYREEE (reference sequence). Trimming at V came to 0 bases and at J to 8 bases, leaving 7 bases not matched to a gene. The CDR3 consists of 14 residues. The CDR3 nucleotides read TGTGCCAGCAGCTTGGACAGGGGAAGGAGGGGCTACACCTTC. Translation: CASSLDRGRRGYTF.

The J gene is TRBJ1-1, the V gene TRBV28; D may be TRBD1 (6 bases). V was cut by 4 bases and J by 1 base, with 16 bases left in between. Per germline, CDR1 MDHEN and CDR2 SYDVKM. This CDR3 has 16 amino acids. The CDR3, as DNA: TGTGCCAGCAGTTGGAGCCCGACAGGACCGAACACTGAAGCTTTCTTT. It specifies CASSWSPTGPNTEAFF.

The chain has TRBV5-4 and TRBJ2-1; D call uncertain. CDR1 and CDR2 (germline): SGHNT, YYREEE (reference sequence). The CDR3 is 15 amino acids. V was pared by 4 bases and J by 0 bases, with 11 bases between. The CDR3 spells CASSARQDSYNEQFF. The DNA for the CDR3 is TGTGCCAGCAGCGCCCGACAAGACTCCTACAATGAGCAGTTCTTC.

V and J are TRBV7-9 and TRBJ1-5, with D possibly TRBD1 on 6 matching bases. The germline V gene has CDR1 SEHNR and CDR2 FQNEAQ (reference sequence). This CDR3 contains 13 residues. The V and J ends lost 5 bases and 6 bases respectively, with 11 bases between them. CDR3 DNA sequence: TGTGCCAGCAGCGGGGACAACAGTCAGCCCCAGCATTTT. It is translated as CASSGDNSQPQHF.

The genes are TRBV5-1 and TRBJ1-2; D might be TRBD1 (5 bases). V lost 2 bases, J lost 2 bases, and 16 bases lay in between. This CDR3 has 16 residues. Germline V CDR1 and CDR2: SGHRS, YFSETQ. CDR3 loop: CASSFRGGNTNYGYTF. As DNA, the CDR3 is TGCGCCAGCAGCTTTCGGGGGGGTAACACGAACTATGGCTACACCTTC.

The chain recombines TRBV5-1 with TRBJ2-3; D ambiguous. V shed 0 bases and J shed 0 bases, with 11 bases lying between them. The germline gives CDR1 SGHRS, CDR2 YFSETQ. The CDR3 extends over 16 amino acids. CDR3 sequence: CASSLVLSASTDTQYF. The DNA of the CDR3 is TGCGCCAGCAGCTTGGTGCTCTCGGCTAGCACAGATACGCAGTATTTT.

The genes are TRBV4-1 and TRBJ2-3; 9 bases agree with TRBD2. Germline V gene data show CDR1 as MGHRA and CDR2 as YSYEKL. This CDR3 comprises 16 residues. V shed 2 bases, J shed 3 bases, and the junction held 6 bases outside the gene matches. The CDR3 DNA is TGCGCCAGCAGCCAAAATAGCGGGAGCCGGACAGATACGCAGTATTTT. It codes for CASSQNSGSRTDTQYF.

V and J are TRBV28 and TRBJ1-3; no clear D gene. The CDR3 has 15 amino acids. Trimming stripped 5 bases from V and 0 bases from J, with 11 bases between. From germline, CDR1 is MDHEN and CDR2 SYDVKM. CDR3 residues: CASSTGYFSGNTIYF. In nucleotides, the CDR3 is TGTGCCAGCAGTACTGGGTACTTCTCTGGAAACACCATATATTTT.

The chain's CDR3 is CASSLERGAYEQYF. CDR3 DNA: TGTGCCAGCAGTTTAGAGCGGGGGGCCTACGAGCAGTACTTC. The chain links TRBV27 to TRBJ2-7; 9 bases map to TRBD2. The V and J ends lost 2 bases and 2 bases, in that order; junction bases with no gene match: 1. Germline V gene sequence: CDR1 MNHEY, CDR2 SMNVEV (reference sequence). The CDR3 loop spans 14 amino acids.

To note about this clone: At one end, the junction sequence differs from germline, possibly due to a read error. This chain links TRBV29-1 with TRBJ1-1; 9 bases fit TRBD1. This CDR3 is built from 16 residues. CDR1 and CDR2 from the germline V gene are SQVTM and ANQGSEA. CDR3 DNA: TGCAGCGTTGGAGGGGGTAAGGGACAGGGACAAACTGGAGCTTTCTTT. Translated, it gives CSVGGGKGQGQTGAFF.

This chain connects TRBV28 to TRBJ1-1, with TRBD1 matching over 9 bases. The length of the CDR3 is 15 residues. With V trimmed by 10 bases and J by 0 bases, 9 bases remained unmatched. Germline V gene lookup returns CDR1 MDHEN and CDR2 SYDVKM. CDR3 DNA sequence: TGTGCCATTGCGACAGGGGGTTTCATGAACACTGAAGCTTTCTTT. It specifies CAIATGGFMNTEAFF.

The rearrangement uses TRBV6-1 and TRBJ2-1; D is uncertain. Germline CDR1 MNHNS, CDR2 SASEGT. Trimming stripped 3 bases from V and 10 bases from J, with 10 bases between. The CDR3 totals 12 residues. The CDR3 DNA is TGTGCCAGCAGTGAGCGTGGCCAAGAGCAGTTCTTC. It translates to CASSERGQEQFF.

V gene TRBV19 combines with J gene TRBJ1-1; 7 bases match TRBD1. V lost 6 bases, J lost 2 bases, and 6 bases stayed unmatched. The CDR3 length is 14 residues. The germline CDR1 and CDR2 sequences are LNHDA and SQIVND (reference sequence). The CDR3 sequence: CASRAPGGNTEAFF. Here the CDR3 DNA reads TGTGCCAGTAGGGCCCCAGGGGGAAACACTGAAGCTTTCTTT.

The V call is TRBV5-1, the J call TRBJ2-1; 11 bases are a match to TRBD2. V lost 2 bases and J lost 5; bases outside the gene matches: 3. This CDR3 spans 15 amino acids. Germline V gene sequence: CDR1 SGHRS, CDR2 YFSETQ. CDR3 amino acids: CASSFLAGGNNEQFF. The CDR3 nucleotides are TGCGCCAGCAGCTTCCTAGCGGGAGGAAACAATGAGCAGTTCTTC.

The chain joins TRBV6-1 to TRBJ1-5; 9 nucleotides agree with TRBD1. The CDR3 extends over 16 amino acids. The ends lost 3 bases at V and 3 bases at J; junction bases unmatched: 6. In germline, CDR1 is MNHNS, CDR2 SASEGT. As DNA, the CDR3 is TGTGCCAGCAGTGATGGACAGGGGAGGCTCAATCAGCCCCAGCATTTT. It encodes CASSDGQGRLNQPQHF.

This chain links TRBV11-3 with TRBJ2-1, with a weak D call TRBD2 (5 bases). Trimming pared 5 bases from V and 6 bases from J, leaving 20 bases between. Germline CDR1 is SGHNT and CDR2 is YENEEA. The CDR3 totals 16 residues. DNA of the CDR3: TGTGCCAGCAGCCCCCGTGAGGGTCCAAGCCCCAATGAGCAGTTCTTC. This sequence encodes CASSPREGPSPNEQFF.

V usage is TRBV10-3 and J usage is TRBJ2-5, with 7 positions matching TRBD2. Germline V CDR1 and CDR2: ENHRY, SYGVKD. The V and J ends lost 5 bases and 5 bases, in that order; junction bases with no gene match: 8. This CDR3 has 14 residues. CDR3 DNA sequence: TGTGCCATCAGTCAGCCGGGAGGCTCGGAGACCCAGTACTTC. Translation: CAISQPGGSETQYF.

The V and J genes are TRBV9 and TRBJ2-1; D remains ambiguous. CDR1 SGDLS and CDR2 YYNGEE come from the germline V gene. Trimming removed 0 bases from V and 6 bases from J, with 4 bases in between. The CDR3 is made up of 12 amino acids. The CDR3 is CASSVVTNEQFF. CDR3 DNA sequence: TGTGCCAGCAGCGTAGTAACCAATGAGCAGTTCTTC.

The rearrangement joins TRBV19 to TRBJ1-2; the D gene is possibly TRBD1 (6 bases). Germline lookup yields CDR1 LNHDA and CDR2 SQIVND (reference sequence). The CDR3 is 13 residues long. Deletions cut 5 bases from V and 6 bases from J, with 13 bases between. The CDR3 DNA reads as TGTGCCAGTAGTCCTACAGGGTACCATGGCTACACCTTC. This encodes CASSPTGYHGYTF.

On this clone itself: In the same sample, other DNA sequences code for this CDR3. V and J are TRBV7-9 and TRBJ2-5, with TRBD1 matching 9 bases. V was pared by 3 bases and J by 2 bases, with 1 base of the junction left unmatched. Per germline, CDR1 SEHNR and CDR2 FQNEAQ (reference sequence). CDR3 length equals 14 residues. The CDR3 DNA reads TGTGCCAGCAGCTTGGACAGGGGACAAGAGACCCAGTACTTC. It codes for CASSLDRGQETQYF.